This T cell receptor beta chain was sequenced during a study of T cells expressing NK-cell markers. With respect to this clonotype: The antigen is undetermined.

TCR beta cDNA was generated via 5'RACE template switching incorporating UMIs. TCRdb reanalyzed the 5' RACE reads and collapses them to one entry per CDR3 protein, without DNA. This table holds about 390,000 distinct CDR3 sequences. Per the germline V gene, CDR1 is SEHNR and CDR2 is FQNEAQ (reference sequence). This CDR3 contains 15 residues. Study findings and constraints: The CD3+CD56-NKG2C+ fraction of a few donors was also led by these clonotypes. Of the CD8+ T cell pool in 5 to 7 donors, about 1.0-8% was accounted for by dominant NKG2C+ clonotypes.

The rearrangement joins TRBV7-9 to TRBJ2-5; the D call from TCRdb, TRBD2, cannot be confirmed without DNA. Sequences were obtained from blood T cells: a sorted CD56 or NKG2C T cell subset, CD4+ or CD8+ T cells, or bulk PBMC T cells (not recorded which). The receptor was isolated from a woman aged 45-65 years in good health. This CDR3 reads CASIQLAELQETQYF.